This note documents a single TCR beta chain sequence. This record belongs to a study of blood T cells in healthy people across ages. Study information: Using template switching, researchers captured about one barcoded beta molecule for each two T cells.

This CDR3 comprises 16 residues. The J segment lost 2 bases and the V segment lost 5 bases, leaving 9 bases of the junction unmatched. The germline V gene has CDR1 SQVTM and CDR2 ANQGSEA. A second about 6 to 11 cycle PCR used barcoded and J-beta primers. Every cDNA was tagged by a template-switch adaptor with 12 random nucleotides. Each CDR3 protein gets one entry after TCRdb re-called the 5' RACE reads with MiXCR. The sample has under 1,000,000 distinct CDR3 sequences, 46% seen once. At least 5 micrograms of total RNA were extracted per sample. The V gene is TRBV29-1, the J gene TRBJ2-3; TRBD2 matches 11 bases. The source is an elderly man in good health. Sequenced sample: blood. The CDR3 is CSVSTGTSGPTDTQYF. CDR3 in DNA: TGCAGCGTTTCGACCGGGACTAGCGGCCCCACAGATACGCAGTATTTT.